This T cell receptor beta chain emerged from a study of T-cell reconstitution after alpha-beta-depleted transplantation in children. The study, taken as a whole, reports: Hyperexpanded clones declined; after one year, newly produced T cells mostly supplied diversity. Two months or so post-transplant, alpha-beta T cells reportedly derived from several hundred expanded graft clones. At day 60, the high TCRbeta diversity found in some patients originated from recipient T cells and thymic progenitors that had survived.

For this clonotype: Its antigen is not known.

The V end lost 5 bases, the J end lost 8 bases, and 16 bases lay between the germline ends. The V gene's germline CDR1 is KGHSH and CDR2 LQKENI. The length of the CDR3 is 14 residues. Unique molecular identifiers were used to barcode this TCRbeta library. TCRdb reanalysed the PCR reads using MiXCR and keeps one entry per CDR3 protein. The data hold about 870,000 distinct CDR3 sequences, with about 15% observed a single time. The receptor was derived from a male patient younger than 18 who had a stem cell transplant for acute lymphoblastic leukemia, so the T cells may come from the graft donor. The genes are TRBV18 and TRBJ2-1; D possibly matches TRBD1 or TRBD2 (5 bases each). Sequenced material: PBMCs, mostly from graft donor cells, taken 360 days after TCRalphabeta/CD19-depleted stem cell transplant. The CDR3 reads CASSTALGVDEQFF. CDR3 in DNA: TGTGCCAGCTCAACCGCTTTGGGGGTCGATGAGCAGTTCTTC.